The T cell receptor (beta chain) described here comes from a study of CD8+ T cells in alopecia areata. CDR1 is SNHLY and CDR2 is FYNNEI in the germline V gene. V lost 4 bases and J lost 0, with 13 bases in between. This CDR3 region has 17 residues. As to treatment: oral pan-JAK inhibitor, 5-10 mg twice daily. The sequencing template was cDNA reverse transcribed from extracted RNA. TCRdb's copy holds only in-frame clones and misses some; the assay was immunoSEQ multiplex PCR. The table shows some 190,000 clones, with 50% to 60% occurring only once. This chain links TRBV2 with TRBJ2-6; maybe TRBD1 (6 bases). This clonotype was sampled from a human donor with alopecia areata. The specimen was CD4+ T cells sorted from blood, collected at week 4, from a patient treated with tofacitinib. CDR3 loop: CASSGVGQTSGANVLTF. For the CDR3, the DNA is TGTGCCAGCAGTGGGGTAGGACAGACCTCTGGGGCCAACGTCCTGACTTTC.